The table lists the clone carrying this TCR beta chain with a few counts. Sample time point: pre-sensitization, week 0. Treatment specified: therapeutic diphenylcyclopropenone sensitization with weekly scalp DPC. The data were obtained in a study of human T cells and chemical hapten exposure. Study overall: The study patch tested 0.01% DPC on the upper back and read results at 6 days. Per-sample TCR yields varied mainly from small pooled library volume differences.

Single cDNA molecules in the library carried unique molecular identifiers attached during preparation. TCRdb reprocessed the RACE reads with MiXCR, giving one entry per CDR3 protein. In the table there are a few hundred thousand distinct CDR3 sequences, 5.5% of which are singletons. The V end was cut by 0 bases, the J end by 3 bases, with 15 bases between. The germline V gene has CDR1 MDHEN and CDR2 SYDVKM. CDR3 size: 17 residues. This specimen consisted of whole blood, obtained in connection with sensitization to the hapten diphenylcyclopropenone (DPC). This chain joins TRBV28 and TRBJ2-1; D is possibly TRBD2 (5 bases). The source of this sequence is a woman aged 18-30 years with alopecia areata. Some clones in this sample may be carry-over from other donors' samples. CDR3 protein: CASSLWSGVGFYNEQFF. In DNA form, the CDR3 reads TGTGCCAGCAGTTTATGGAGCGGAGTAGGGTTCTACAATGAGCAGTTCTTC.